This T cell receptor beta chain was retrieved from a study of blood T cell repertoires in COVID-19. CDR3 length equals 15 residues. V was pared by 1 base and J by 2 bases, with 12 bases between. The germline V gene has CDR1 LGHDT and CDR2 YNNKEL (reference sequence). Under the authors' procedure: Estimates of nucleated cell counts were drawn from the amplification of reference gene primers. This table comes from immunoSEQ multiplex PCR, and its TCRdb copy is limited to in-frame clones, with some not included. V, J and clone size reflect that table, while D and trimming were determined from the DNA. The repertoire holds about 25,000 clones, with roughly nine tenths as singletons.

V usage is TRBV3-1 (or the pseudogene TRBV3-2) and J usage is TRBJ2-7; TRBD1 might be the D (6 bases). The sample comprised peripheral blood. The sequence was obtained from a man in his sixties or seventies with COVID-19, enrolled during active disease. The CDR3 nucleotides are TGTGCCAGCAGCCAAGGATGGACAGTTCCCTACGAGCAGTACTTC. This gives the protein CASSQGWTVPYEQYF.